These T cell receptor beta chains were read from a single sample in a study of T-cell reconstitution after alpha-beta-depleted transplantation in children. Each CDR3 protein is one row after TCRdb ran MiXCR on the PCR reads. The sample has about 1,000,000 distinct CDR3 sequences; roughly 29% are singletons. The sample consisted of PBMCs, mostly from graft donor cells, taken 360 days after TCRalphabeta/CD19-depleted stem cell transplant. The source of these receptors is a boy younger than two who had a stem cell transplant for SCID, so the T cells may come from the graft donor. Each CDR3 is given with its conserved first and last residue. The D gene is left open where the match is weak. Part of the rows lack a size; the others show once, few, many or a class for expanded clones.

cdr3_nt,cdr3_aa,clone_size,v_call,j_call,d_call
TGTGCCAGTAACGAGCGGGGGGGCCTAGCCAACTCCTACAATGAGCAGTTCTTC,CASNERGGLANSYNEQFF,NA,TRBV19,TRBJ2-1,TRBD2
TGTGCCAGCAGCCCAGGGACAGTAGGTCATCAAGAGACCCAGTACTTC,CASSPGTVGHQETQYF,NA,TRBV6-2/TRBV6-3,TRBJ2-5,TRBD1
TGCGCCAGCAGCTTTAGGGACATCGGGAGCTCTGGGGCCAACGTCCTGACTTTC,CASSFRDIGSSGANVLTF,few,TRBV5-1,TRBJ2-6,NA
TGTGCCAGCAGCTTAGTTGGGTTCGGCGGGGGAGCGGGTGAGCAGTTCTTC,CASSLVGFGGGAGEQFF,NA,TRBV7-2,TRBJ2-1,TRBD2
TGTGCCAGCAGCCGAAACAGGGGGCAGGAGACCCAGTACTTC,CASSRNRGQETQYF,NA,TRBV3-1,TRBJ2-5,TRBD1
TGCGCCAGCAGCTCCAATAGCGGGGGCACAGATACGCAGTATTTT,CASSSNSGGTDTQYF,few,TRBV5-1,TRBJ2-3,TRBD2
TGTGCCATCAGTGAGAGAGTGGGGCCGAACACCGGGGAGCTGTTTTTT,CAISERVGPNTGELFF,NA,TRBV10-3,TRBJ2-2,NA
TGTGCCAGCAGTCTCGCCCAGGGGCTGCAACCCGGGGAGCTGTTTTTT,CASSLAQGLQPGELFF,NA,TRBV28,TRBJ2-2,NA
TGTGCCAGCAGCCAGGGAGAAGTCGAAAAACTGTTTTTT,CASSQGEVEKLFF,few,TRBV5-5,TRBJ1-4,NA
TGTGCCAGCCAGACCCCTCTCGCGGGGGTATACAATGAGCAGTTCTTC,CASQTPLAGVYNEQFF,few,TRBV5-6,TRBJ2-1,TRBD2
TGTGCCAGCAGTTTAGGCTGGGGGACTAGCGGGGGGGACGAGCAGTTCTTC,CASSLGWGTSGGDEQFF,few,TRBV12-3/TRBV12-4,TRBJ2-1,TRBD2
TGTGCCAGCAGTTATTGGACAGGGGGCGGTCAGCCCCAGCATTTT,CASSYWTGGGQPQHF,NA,TRBV6-2/TRBV6-3,TRBJ1-5,TRBD1
TGTGCCAGCAGCGTAGGAGGACGCCCAGATACGCAGTATTTT,CASSVGGRPDTQYF,NA,TRBV9,TRBJ2-3,NA
TGTGCCAGCAGTTTCGCGGGGCCCACAGATACGCAGTATTTT,CASSFAGPTDTQYF,few,TRBV12-3/TRBV12-4,TRBJ2-3,NA
TGTGCCAGCAGTTCCCCAGGGGGGGCCAGCACCGGGGAGCTGTTTTTT,CASSSPGGASTGELFF,NA,TRBV6-2/TRBV6-3,TRBJ2-2,NA
TGCAGTGCTAGAGAGGCGGGGGGTTTACCCAATGAGCAGTTCTTC,CSAREAGGLPNEQFF,few,TRBV20-1,TRBJ2-1,TRBD2
TGTGCCAGCAGCCAGAATCCGCAGTTTTCTGGGGCCAACGTCCTGACTTTC,CASSQNPQFSGANVLTF,few,TRBV3-1,TRBJ2-6,NA
TGTGCCAGCAGTCGGGGACAGGGCGGGAGCACTGAAGCTTTCTTT,CASSRGQGGSTEAFF,NA,TRBV12-3/TRBV12-4,TRBJ1-1,TRBD1
TGTGCCAGCAGCCACAAAAGAGGAAGGACAACCCTGGGAGAGACCCAGTACTTC,CASSHKRGRTTLGETQYF,NA,TRBV3-1,TRBJ2-5,NA
TGTGCCAGCAGTCCAGGGTGGGGGGGTACAGATACGCAGTATTTT,CASSPGWGGTDTQYF,many,TRBV12-3/TRBV12-4,TRBJ2-3,TRBD2
TGCGCCAGCAGCTTGGGCAAGACAGAGAACACTGAAGCTTTCTTT,CASSLGKTENTEAFF,few,TRBV5-1,TRBJ1-1,NA
TGCAGTGCCCCGACGGAATTTGAAGCTTTCTTT,CSAPTEFEAFF,NA,TRBV20-1,TRBJ1-1,NA
TGCAGTGCTAGAGATCCCGTCGGGTATGGCTACACCTTC,CSARDPVGYGYTF,many,TRBV20-1,TRBJ1-2,NA
TGTGCCAGCAGCGTGACTAGCGCTTGGGAGACCCAGTACTTC,CASSVTSAWETQYF,NA,TRBV5-8,TRBJ2-5,TRBD2
TGTGCCAGCAGCTTCCGGGGGGCCGGCGGGGAGACCCAGTACTTC,CASSFRGAGGETQYF,few,TRBV11-2,TRBJ2-5,NA